The sequence of this TCR beta chain was determined in a study of blood T cell repertoires in COVID-19. On the study more broadly: PBMCs, B-cell-depleted T cells, or T cells were the source of the cDNA or gDNA that made up the material.

Participant ages covered about 18 to 100 years across 24 US areas. Participants' reported clinical history set cohort assignment. The germline V gene encodes CDR1 MDHEN and CDR2 SYDVKM. There are 14 residues in the CDR3. After removal of 7 bases from V and 2 bases from J, the junction contained 4 bases not matched to a gene. Under the authors' procedure: Estimated nucleated cell counts came from reference gene primer amplification. The data were produced by immunoSEQ multiplex PCR, yet TCRdb's version contains in-frame clones alone and is incomplete. D and trimming were read from the DNA, whereas the V and J calls and clone size are those reported in that table. This sample carries a few hundred thousand clones, approximately 83% of them seen once, and the ten largest clones take 1.9%.

The sample comprised PBMCs or T cells enriched from blood (not recorded which). The receptor was derived from a woman in her forties or fifties who had recovered from COVID-19. The rearrangement links TRBV28 to TRBJ1-2, with TRBD1 matching over 10 bases. The CDR3 protein is CASKLTGGNYGYTF. DNA for the CDR3: TGTGCCAGCAAACTGACAGGGGGCAACTATGGCTACACCTTC.